This note documents a single TCR beta chain sequence. This record comes from a study of T cell responses to AZD1222 COVID-19 vaccine. Some clones are missing from TCRdb's copy, which holds only in-frame ones; the method was immunoSEQ multiplex PCR. The data contain nearly 100,000 clones, about 88% of them singletons. This CDR3 contains 12 residues. Losses at the gene ends were 6 bases for V and 8 bases for J; bases not matched to a gene: 7. Germline V gene sequence: CDR1 SEHNR, CDR2 FQNEAQ (reference sequence). This TCR was recovered from an adult in good health. Sample: peripheral blood, taken on day 0 of AZD1222 vaccination. The chain employs TRBV7-9 and TRBJ2-7; 7 positions agree with TRBD1. The CDR3 spells CASRPGQDQQYF. CDR3 coding DNA: TGTGCCAGCAGACCCGGACAGGATCAGCAGTACTTC.